This T cell receptor beta chain was observed in a study of shared clonotypes between healthy human individuals. CDR3 length equals 14 residues. Per germline, CDR1 KGHSH and CDR2 LQKENI. The germline V and J ends were trimmed by 3 bases and 7 bases, with 15 bases remaining between them. Here immunoSEQ multiplex PCR was the method, and the copy in TCRdb shows in-frame clones only, minus some. The sample yields a few million clones, 90% to 96% seen once. This clonotype was sampled from a man aged 18 to 30 in good health. The sequencing input was naive CD4+ T cells sorted from blood. Specified subset: CD45RA+ positively selected. The chain has TRBV18 and TRBJ2-5; D uncertain. The CDR3 DNA is TGTGCCAGCTCACCTTCGACCCGGGTGTTGACCCAGTACTTC. Protein product: CASSPSTRVLTQYF.